The 2 T cell receptor beta chains listed next were all sequenced from one sample in a study of blood T cells in healthy people across ages. Together with a sample-barcoded 5' primer, a J-beta primer mix was included in a second PCR lasting about 6 to 11 cycles. In TCRdb, the 5' RACE reads were re-called with MiXCR into one record per CDR3 protein. Found here are 500,000 to 700,000 distinct CDR3 sequences, approximately 30% of them singletons; the top ten hold 15% to 19%. Source material: blood. The receptors shown here come from a woman of 80 years or more in good health.

At least ten counts were recorded for this clonotype. J is TRBJ1-2 and V is TRBV5-5; D gene unclear. This CDR3 is built from 14 residues. CDR1 is SGHKS and CDR2 is YYEKEE in the germline V gene (reference sequence). With 0 bases removed from V and 6 bases from J, the gap between germline ends came to 12 bases. CDR3 sequence reads: CASSLGRPSHGYTF. The CDR3 bases are TGTGCCAGCAGCTTGGGACGCCCGTCCCATGGCTACACCTTC.

The chain joins TRBV19 to TRBJ2-1, with 8 nucleotides matching TRBD2. J gave up 8 bases and V 5 bases, and 8 bases lay outside the gene matches. The CDR3 covers 14 residues. Looked up from germline, CDR1 is LNHDA and CDR2 is SQIVND (reference sequence). The CDR3: CASSSKAGGYEQFF. CDR3 bases: TGTGCCAGTAGTTCTAAGGCGGGGGGCTATGAGCAGTTCTTC.